Listed here are 17 T cell receptor beta chains from one sample, sequenced in a study of T and B cells in COVID-19 patients. From blood, about 250-550 ng of genomic DNA served as TRB template. Multiplex PCR with BIOMED2 TRB-A/B primer pools amplified TRB rearrangements. TCRdb ran MiXCR on the multiplex PCR reads and lists one entry per CDR3 protein. The data contain thousands of distinct CDR3 sequences, roughly 21% of them singletons. The source material was blood. The receptors were gathered from a human donor who had recovered from COVID-19.

This clonotype was seen repeatedly, ten times or more. The chain has TRBV12-3 or TRBV12-4 and TRBJ2-1; TRBD2 matches 9 bases. This CDR3 has 16 amino acids. Germline trimming cut 8 bases from V and 6 bases from J; bases unmatched to any gene: 14. CDR3 region: CASSSGRWGGPNEQFF. The CDR3, as DNA: TGTGCCAGCTCCAGCGGGAGGTGGGGGGGGCCCAATGAGCAGTTCTTC.

This rearrangement joins TRBV7-2 to TRBJ1-2; no definite D call. CDR1 SGHTA and CDR2 FQGNSA come from the germline V gene. Deletions cut 1 base from V and 1 base from J, with 13 bases between. CDR3 size: 16 residues. The CDR3 sequence: CASSLVSGNLNYGYTF. The CDR3 bases are TGTGCCAGCAGCTTAGTATCCGGCAACCTTAACTATGGCTACACCTTC.

This clonotype ranks as large. CDR3 loop: CASSRQGRSWQYF. As DNA, the CDR3 is TGTGCCAGTAGCAGGCAGGGTCGATCGTGGCAGTACTTC. The rearrangement joins TRBV19 to TRBJ2-7; a possible D gene is TRBD1 (5 bases). From germline, CDR1 is LNHDA and CDR2 SQIVND (reference sequence). V lost 6 bases, J lost 9 bases, and 18 bases lay in between. The CDR3 runs 13 residues. Looking up the rest from reference TRBV19 and TRBJ2-7 gives the full variable domain: DGGITQSPKYLFRKEGQNVTLSCEQNLNHDAMYWYRQDPGQGLRLIYYSQIVNDFQKGDIAEGYSVSREKKESFPLTVTSAQKNPTAFYLCASSRQGRSWQYFGPGTRLTVT.

This clonotype came up a few times. The chain joins TRBV20-1 to TRBJ1-2, with D tentatively TRBD1 (6 bases). The CDR3 spans 12 residues. Trimming stripped 8 bases from V and 2 bases from J, with 12 bases between. Germline V lookup: CDR1 DFQATT, CDR2 SNEGSKA (reference sequence). The CDR3 here is CSLRQENYGYTF. The CDR3 bases are TGCAGTCTACGACAGGAGAACTATGGCTACACCTTC.

By sample share, this clonotype is medium-sized. The CDR3 nucleotides are TGTGCCAGCAGTGACTCCCGGGAAACCGGGGAGCTGTTTTTT. Encoded protein: CASSDSRETGELFF. The rearrangement joins TRBV6-4 to TRBJ2-2, with D possibly being TRBD2 (5 bases). The V gene lost 0 bases and the J gene lost 5 bases, with 7 bases spanning the gap. CDR1 is MRHNA and CDR2 is SNTAGT in the germline V gene. The CDR3 extends over 14 amino acids.

In its sample, this clonotype is large (0.1 to 1%). The genes are TRBV27 and TRBJ2-2; TRBD2 agrees at 12 bases. CDR3 length equals 14 residues. CDR1 is MNHEY and CDR2 is SMNVEV in the germline V gene (reference sequence). V lost 3 bases and J lost 8; bases outside the gene matches: 1. CDR3 nucleotide sequence: TGTGCCAGCAGTTTTGGACTAGCGGGGGGGGAGCTGTTTTTT. Translating it yields CASSFGLAGGELFF.

Within the sample, this clonotype is large (0.1 to 1%). The CDR3: CASSTGTSGRTDTQYF. The CDR3 nucleotides read TGTGCCAGTAGTACCGGGACTAGCGGGAGAACAGATACGCAGTATTTT. The gene calls are TRBV19 and TRBJ2-3, with 14 bases fitting TRBD2. Unmatched junction bases numbered 3, after V lost 4 bases and J lost 3 bases. Germline V gene sequence: CDR1 LNHDA, CDR2 SQIVND (reference sequence). This CDR3 contains 16 residues.

Many counts were recorded for this clonotype. The J gene is TRBJ1-6, the V gene TRBV18; possibly TRBD1 for D (5 bases). V was trimmed by 3 bases and J by 6 bases, leaving 12 bases between them. Germline lookup yields CDR1 KGHSH and CDR2 LQKENI. The CDR3 length is 15 residues. CDR3 residues: CASSPSTATNSPLHF. CDR3 coding DNA: TGTGCCAGCTCACCCTCGACAGCGACTAATTCACCCCTCCACTTT. The full variable domain, completed using reference TRBV18 and TRBJ1-6, is NAGVMQNPRHLVRRRGQEARLRCSPMKGHSHVYWYRQLPEEGLKFMVYLQKENIIDESGMPKERFSAEFPKEGPSILRIQQVVRGDSAAYFCASSPSTATNSPLHFGNGTRLTVT.

The chain recombines TRBV20-1 with TRBJ1-5; the match to TRBD1 covers 8 bases. The CDR3 runs 14 residues. V dropped 3 bases and J dropped 6; count of bases not matched to a gene: 7. Germline V gives CDR1 DFQATT, CDR2 SNEGSKA (reference sequence). This chain's CDR3 is CSASSGQVFQPQHF. The CDR3 DNA is TGCAGTGCTAGTTCGGGACAGGTCTTTCAGCCCCAGCATTTT.

This clonotype is categorized as medium-sized. The chain combines TRBV27 with TRBJ1-4, with unresolved D. The CDR3 totals 16 residues. Between the trimmed V and J ends, which lost 3 bases and 1 base, there was a span of 12 bases. The germline V gene encodes CDR1 MNHEY and CDR2 SMNVEV (reference sequence). Here the CDR3 reads CASSLEGAGTNEKLFF. For the CDR3, the DNA is TGTGCCAGCAGTTTGGAGGGCGCTGGAACTAATGAAAAACTGTTTTTT.

This clonotype was observed a few times. The chain has TRBV20-1 and TRBJ2-2; maybe TRBD1 (6 bases). CDR1 is DFQATT and CDR2 is SNEGSKA in the germline V gene (reference sequence). The germline V and J ends were trimmed by 1 base and 3 bases, with 12 bases remaining between them. CDR3 length equals 15 residues. The CDR3 DNA sequence: TGCAGTGCTAGAGTTACAGGGTCTGACACCGGGGAGCTGTTTTTT. Protein product: CSARVTGSDTGELFF.

The CDR3: CASSASAPSETQYF. The CDR3, as DNA: TGTGCCAGCAGTGCGAGCGCCCCTTCGGAGACCCAGTACTTC. The V gene is TRBV6-1, the J gene TRBJ2-5; D gene unclear. There are 14 residues in the CDR3. Germline V gene data show CDR1 as MNHNS and CDR2 as SASEGT. The V gene lost 4 bases and the J gene lost 5 bases, with 14 bases spanning the gap.

Judged by abundance, this clonotype is medium-sized. The DNA of the CDR3 is TGTGCCAGCAGTAAGGGGGAGACGGGAGCTAACTATGGCTACACCTTC. It is translated as CASSKGETGANYGYTF. This sequence joins TRBV6-5 and TRBJ1-2, with D perhaps TRBD1 (6 bases). The CDR3 extends over 16 amino acids. In germline, CDR1 is MNHEY, CDR2 SVGAGI. The V end lost 5 bases, the J end lost 0 bases, and 16 bases lay between the germline ends.

Ten or more counts support this clonotype. The V and J genes are TRBV12-3 or TRBV12-4 and TRBJ2-3; TRBD2 agrees at 10 bases. Trimming removed 1 base from V and 0 bases from J; junction bases left unmatched: 7. The CDR3 length is 18 residues. CDR3 loop: CASSLGTLAGASTDTQYF. The CDR3, as DNA: TGTGCCAGCAGTTTAGGGACCCTAGCGGGGGCCAGCACAGATACGCAGTATTTT.

The CDR3 region is CSVGTGKAYEQYF. The CDR3 bases are TGCAGCGTCGGGACAGGGAAAGCCTACGAGCAGTACTTC. The chain has TRBV29-1 and TRBJ2-7, with TRBD1 matching 9 bases. The V gene end was trimmed by 6 bases and the J gene end by 2 bases; junction bases not matched to a gene: 5. The CDR3 contains 13 residues. Germline lookup yields CDR1 SQVTM and CDR2 ANQGSEA.

This rearrangement joins TRBV7-3 to TRBJ2-5, with D unresolved. The V gene lost 5 bases and the J gene lost 3 bases, with 10 bases spanning the gap. Germline CDR1 is SGHTA and CDR2 is FQGTGA. This CDR3 is 13 amino acids long. CDR3 sequence: CASSPGQKETQYF. CDR3 in DNA: TGTGCCAGCAGCCCTGGGCAGAAAGAGACCCAGTACTTC. Supplemented by reference TRBV7-3 and TRBJ2-5, the full variable domain reads GAGVSQTPSNKVTEKGKYVELRCDPISGHTALYWYRQSLGQGPEFLIYFQGTGAADDSGLPNDRFFAVRPEGSVSTLKIQRTERGDSAVYLCASSPGQKETQYFGPGTRLLVL.

J is TRBJ2-7 and V is TRBV27; D might be TRBD2 (7 bases). The CDR3 contains 14 residues. Per germline, CDR1 MNHEY and CDR2 SMNVEV (reference sequence). V was cut by 3 bases and J by 3 bases, with 12 bases left in between. CDR3 in amino acids: CASSFQRDNYEQYF. In nucleotides, the CDR3 is TGTGCCAGCAGTTTTCAGCGGGACAACTACGAGCAGTACTTC.